This is a list of T cell receptor beta chains from one sample in a study of blood T cell repertoires in COVID-19. Repertoires were generated with immunoSEQ multiplex PCR, while TCRdb's copy carries only in-frame clones and drops some. Here the sample spans 170,000 or so clones, about 75% being singletons. Sequenced sample: peripheral blood. All receptors come from a woman aged 70 to 79 with acute or convalescent COVID-19. Both conserved end residues are part of each CDR3. Each record gives: J gene, D gene, V gene, clone size, CDR3 protein, CDR3 DNA. A D gene is named only where the DNA matches it firmly. The size field is filled for only some rows; it gives once, few, many or a size class.

>TRBJ2-5|TRBD2|TRBV6-5|.
CASNIAGAFETQYF
TGTGCCAGCAATATAGCGGGAGCATTTGAGACCCAGTACTTC
>TRBJ2-2|TRBD2|TRBV19|.
CASRGRAGTGELFF
TGTGCCAGTAGGGGGAGGGCCGGCACCGGGGAGCTGTTTTTT
>TRBJ2-5|TRBD2|TRBV24-1|few
CATSRPRGGGEETQYF
TGTGCCACCAGTCGGCCGCGGGGGGGCGGAGAAGAGACCCAGTACTTC
>TRBJ1-2|.|TRBV30|once
CAWSRSANYGYTF
TGTGCCTGGAGCCGGTCCGCTAACTATGGCTACACCTTC
>TRBJ1-1|.|TRBV23-1|.
CASNPSVGSTEAFF
TGCGCCAGTAATCCGAGCGTTGGATCCACTGAAGCTTTCTTT
>TRBJ1-1|.|TRBV5-5|.
CASSPLWNTEAFF
TGTGCCAGCAGCCCCCTTTGGAACACTGAAGCTTTCTTT
>TRBJ2-2|TRBD1|TRBV11-1|.
CASSKGQGAVAGELFF
TGTGCCAGCAGCAAAGGCCAGGGGGCTGTAGCCGGGGAGCTGTTTTTT
>TRBJ2-2|TRBD2|TRBV5-1|.
CASRTSDDLTGELFF
TGCGCCAGCAGGACTAGCGATGACCTCACCGGGGAGCTGTTTTTT
>TRBJ2-5|TRBD2|TRBV27|.
CASRPLASGFPETQYF
TGTGCCAGCAGGCCCTTGGCTAGCGGGTTTCCAGAGACCCAGTACTTC
>TRBJ2-1|.|TRBV19|few
CASSIATNNEQFF
TGTGCCAGTAGTATAGCGACTAATAATGAGCAGTTCTTC
>TRBJ2-5|.|TRBV6-5|.
CASSLMSQETQYF
TGTGCCAGCAGTTTAATGAGCCAAGAGACCCAGTACTTC
>TRBJ1-6|.|TRBV6-1|.
CASSDRGSPLHF
TGTGCCAGCAGTGACAGAGGGTCACCCCTCCACTTT
>TRBJ2-2|.|TRBV9|.
CASSVSIHSNTGELFF
TGTGCCAGCAGCGTATCCATCCACTCGAACACCGGGGAGCTGTTTTTT
>TRBJ1-5|TRBD1|TRBV29-1|.
CSVGDRTNQPQHF
TGCAGCGTTGGGGACAGAACGAATCAGCCCCAGCATTTT
>TRBJ2-2|.|TRBV6-5|.
CASSYPQGGSGELFF
TGTGCCAGCAGTTATCCCCAGGGAGGATCCGGGGAGCTGTTTTTT